This entry lists 28 T cell receptor beta chains sequenced from one sample in a study of cytomegalovirus exposure and HLA in healthy donors. The PCR had 60 Vbeta and 13 Jbeta primers. Some clones are missing from TCRdb's copy, which holds only in-frame ones; the method was immunoSEQ multiplex PCR. This table lists tens of thousands of clones. The sequencing input was PBMCs. The source is a woman between 25 and 40 years old in good health and CMV-seronegative.

The chain recombines TRBV2 with TRBJ2-7, with D perhaps TRBD1 (6 bases). Germline V CDR1 and CDR2: SNHLY, FYNNEI. CDR3 length: 13 amino acids. V dropped 5 bases and J dropped 2 bases, with 10 bases sitting between them. CDR3: CASSPQGPYEQYF. As DNA, the CDR3 is TGTGCCAGCAGTCCTCAGGGGCCCTACGAGCAGTACTTC.

The chain joins TRBV6-6 to TRBJ1-5; 8 positions agree with TRBD1. CDR3 length: 15 amino acids. Germline V CDR1 and CDR2: MNHNY, SVGAGI (reference sequence). Trimming took 6 bases from V and 3 from J; bases not matched to a gene: 7. The CDR3 sequence is CASSPDRGYNQPQHF. CDR3 sequence (DNA): TGTGCCAGCAGCCCAGACAGGGGATACAATCAGCCCCAGCATTTT.

The V and J genes are TRBV29-1 and TRBJ1-2; 10 nucleotides match TRBD1. Germline CDR1 and CDR2: SQVTM and ANQGSEA. This CDR3 contains 12 residues. Trimming removed 6 bases from V and 6 bases from J; junction bases left unmatched: 4. This CDR3 is CSVTGTGDGYTF. As DNA, the CDR3 is TGCAGCGTGACGGGGACAGGGGATGGCTACACCTTC.

J is TRBJ1-2 and V is TRBV28; TRBD1 agrees at 9 bases. The CDR3 sequence is 16 residues long. Germline assignment: CDR1 MDHEN and CDR2 SYDVKM. With 5 bases clipped from V and 0 bases from J, the junction kept 7 bases outside the gene matches. The CDR3 region is CASSPRTGATNYGYTF. The CDR3 DNA is TGTGCCAGCAGTCCCCGGACAGGGGCTACTAACTATGGCTACACCTTC.

The chain links TRBV5-1 to TRBJ2-7; D is possibly TRBD1 (6 bases). The CDR3 runs to 14 residues. Trimming took off 0 bases at V and 3 bases at J, with 10 bases between the two ends. Per the germline V gene, CDR1 is SGHRS and CDR2 is YFSETQ. The CDR3 bases are TGCGCCAGCAGCTTGGCCGCGGACAGCTACGAGCAGTACTTC. Translation: CASSLAADSYEQYF.

The J gene is TRBJ2-7, the V gene TRBV30, with TRBD2 as a possible D gene (6 bases). CDR3 length: 12 residues. Germline CDR1 is GTSNPN and CDR2 is SVGIG (reference sequence). With 3 bases removed from V and 9 bases from J, the gap between germline ends came to 15 bases. CDR3 sequence (DNA): TGTGCCTGGAGACCGGGGGTGGGAGGGCAGTACTTC. Its protein is CAWRPGVGGQYF.

The V gene is TRBV2, the J gene TRBJ1-1; 8 nucleotides align to TRBD1. Per germline, CDR1 SNHLY and CDR2 FYNNEI. This CDR3 spans 17 amino acids. With V trimmed by 2 bases and J by 0 bases, 8 bases remained unmatched. The DNA of the CDR3 is TGTGCCAGCAGTGAACGGCCCAGGGGGCTCATGAACACTGAAGCTTTCTTT. Its translation is CASSERPRGLMNTEAFF. The whole variable domain, remainder taken from reference TRBV2 and TRBJ1-1, is EPEVTQTPSHQVTQMGQEVILRCVPISNHLYFYWYRQILGQKVEFLVSFYNNEISEKSEIFDDQFSVERPDGSNFTLKIRSTKLEDSAMYFCASSERPRGLMNTEAFFGQGTRLTVV.

This chain joins TRBV18 and TRBJ1-1; maybe TRBD1 (6 bases). V dropped 8 bases and J dropped 3 bases, with 19 bases sitting between them. The CDR3 length is 15 residues. Germline V gene lookup returns CDR1 KGHSH and CDR2 LQKENI. The CDR3 here is CASGKGGFRDTEAFF. DNA of the CDR3: TGTGCCAGCGGCAAGGGGGGGTTCAGGGACACTGAAGCTTTCTTT. Full variable domain (missing parts from reference TRBV18 and TRBJ1-1): NAGVMQNPRHLVRRRGQEARLRCSPMKGHSHVYWYRQLPEEGLKFMVYLQKENIIDESGMPKERFSAEFPKEGPSILRIQQVVRGDSAAYFCASGKGGFRDTEAFFGQGTRLTVV.

The chain recombines TRBV7-9 with TRBJ1-2, with TRBD1 matching 8 bases. The germline CDR1 and CDR2 sequences are SEHNR and FQNEAQ (reference sequence). V was pared by 6 bases and J by 8 bases, with 14 bases of the junction left unmatched. The length of the CDR3 is 15 residues. In nucleotides, the CDR3 is TGTGCCAGCAGACCCGGGACAGGTGCCTCGGGAGGCTACACCTTC. It specifies CASRPGTGASGGYTF.

The J gene is TRBJ2-2, the V gene TRBV6-5, with 9 bases matching TRBD1. CDR1 and CDR2 (germline): MNHEY, SVGAGI. The CDR3 is made up of 14 amino acids. The V segment lost 6 bases and the J segment 7 bases; nucleotides outside the gene matches: 6. In DNA form, the CDR3 reads TGTGCCAGCAGGCGGACAGGGGCGGTCGGGGAGCTGTTTTTT. This codes for CASRRTGAVGELFF.

This rearrangement joins TRBV29-1 to TRBJ1-2, with 7 bases identical to TRBD1. The V segment lost 7 bases and the J segment 3 bases; nucleotides outside the gene matches: 8. The CDR3 is 13 amino acids. Germline lookup yields CDR1 SQVTM and CDR2 ANQGSEA. The CDR3 is CSASDRVDYGYTF. The CDR3 coding sequence is TGCAGCGCTTCCGACAGGGTAGACTATGGCTACACCTTC.

This rearrangement joins TRBV4-1 to TRBJ2-1, with TRBD2 matching over 9 bases. V was pared by 1 base and J by 7 bases, with 2 bases of the junction left unmatched. The CDR3 runs 14 residues. Germline values: CDR1 MGHRA, CDR2 YSYEKL. In DNA form, the CDR3 reads TGCGCCAGCAGCCAAGCGCGGGAGGGGAATGAGCAGTTCTTC. It encodes CASSQAREGNEQFF.

The chain combines TRBV4-1 with TRBJ2-5; 8 bases are a match to TRBD1. J was trimmed by 4 bases and V by 0 bases; bases with no gene match: 10. Looked up from germline, CDR1 is MGHRA and CDR2 is YSYEKL. This CDR3 is built from 17 residues. Written as DNA, the CDR3 is TGCGCCAGCAGCCAAGATCTGGGGCAGGGGGCTGGAGAGACCCAGTACTTC. Its protein product is CASSQDLGQGAGETQYF.

The CDR3 sequence: CASSLHPSGGIGELFF. CDR3 DNA: TGTGCCAGCAGCTTACATCCTAGCGGGGGGATCGGGGAGCTGTTTTTT. The rearrangement uses TRBV7-3 and TRBJ2-2, with TRBD2 matching over 11 bases. Losses at the gene ends were 2 bases for V and 7 bases for J; bases not matched to a gene: 6. The CDR3 covers 16 residues. Germline-derived CDR1 and CDR2 are SGHTA and FQGTGA.

The chain carries TRBV4-2 and TRBJ2-7; 10 bases match TRBD2. CDR1 and CDR2 from the germline V gene are LGHNA and YNFKEQ. This CDR3 contains 15 residues. V lost 0 bases to trimming and J lost 3 bases; unmatched junction nucleotides: 2. DNA for the CDR3: TGTGCCAGCAGCCAAGATCGGACTAGCGGCTACGAGCAGTACTTC. Translation: CASSQDRTSGYEQYF.

The rearrangement joins TRBV6-6 to TRBJ2-7; tentative D call: TRBD2 (7 bases). Per the germline V gene, CDR1 is MNHNY and CDR2 is SVGAGI (reference sequence). CDR3 length equals 15 residues. The V gene lost 6 bases and the J gene lost 3 bases, with 18 bases spanning the gap. The CDR3 loop reads CASSPVRGTSYEQYF. CDR3 DNA: TGTGCCAGCAGCCCAGTGCGGGGGACAAGCTACGAGCAGTACTTC.

This chain uses TRBV5-1 with TRBJ2-7; 12 bases agree with TRBD2. The germline V gene has CDR1 SGHRS and CDR2 YFSETQ. This CDR3 is built from 14 residues. The V and J ends lost 5 bases and 6 bases, in that order; junction bases with no gene match: 6. In DNA form, the CDR3 reads TGCGCCAGCAGTCCTGGACTAGCGGGAAGCGAGCAGTACTTC. It encodes CASSPGLAGSEQYF.

The V call is TRBV28, the J call TRBJ1-2, with 7 bases identical to TRBD1. Per the germline V gene, CDR1 is MDHEN and CDR2 is SYDVKM. There are 15 residues in the CDR3. With V trimmed by 6 bases and J by 1 base, 8 bases remained unmatched. As DNA, the CDR3 is TGTGCCAGCAGCCTCGGGACAGCCAATAACTATGGCTACACCTTC. Protein product: CASSLGTANNYGYTF.

The gene calls are TRBV7-9 and TRBJ1-2, with 9 bases identical to TRBD1. The CDR3 loop spans 15 amino acids. Germline loops: CDR1 SEHNR, CDR2 FQNEAQ (reference sequence). After removal of 4 bases from V and 7 bases from J, the junction contained 10 bases not matched to a gene. The CDR3 bases are TGTGCCAGCAGCTCGTGGACAGGGGAGCGTTCTGGCTACACCTTC. Its protein product is CASSSWTGERSGYTF.

DNA for the CDR3: TGTGCCACCCTCGGGACAGGGAACACCGGGGAGCTGTTTTTT. This gives the protein CATLGTGNTGELFF. The chain joins TRBV6-5 to TRBJ2-2; 8 positions agree with TRBD1. CDR3 length: 14 residues. CDR1 is MNHEY, CDR2 SVGAGI, per germline. V dropped 10 bases and J dropped 1; count of bases not matched to a gene: 5.

This sequence joins TRBV5-1 and TRBJ1-1; a possible D gene is TRBD1 (6 bases). Germline lookup yields CDR1 SGHRS and CDR2 YFSETQ. V lost 1 base, J lost 4 bases, and 14 bases lay in between. The CDR3 length is 15 residues. The chain's CDR3 is CASSLRGGEGTEAFF. The CDR3 nucleotides are TGCGCCAGCAGCTTGAGGGGGGGCGAAGGCACTGAAGCTTTCTTT.

The V call is TRBV7-9, the J call TRBJ1-2; D is uncertain. The V gene's germline CDR1 is SEHNR and CDR2 FQNEAQ (reference sequence). V lost 8 bases to trimming and J lost 0 bases, with 10 bases between them. CDR3 length: 13 amino acids. CDR3 DNA sequence: TGTGCCAGCGTAAACGAGGCTAACTATGGCTACACCTTC. Translated, it gives CASVNEANYGYTF.

This chain links TRBV5-6 with TRBJ2-5, with D maybe TRBD1 (6 bases). This CDR3 has 16 amino acids. The V end was cut by 0 bases, the J end by 2 bases, with 14 bases between. Germline V gives CDR1 SGHDT, CDR2 YYEEEE. CDR3 in DNA: TGTGCCAGCAGCTTGGAGGCAGGGGTAGGGCAAGAGACCCAGTACTTC. This codes for CASSLEAGVGQETQYF.

The chain couples TRBV29-1 to TRBJ2-6; D is possibly TRBD1 (6 bases). The CDR3 sequence is 16 residues long. The ends were cut back, 6 bases at V and 0 bases at J, with 15 bases in the middle. The germline V gene encodes CDR1 SQVTM and CDR2 ANQGSEA. CDR3 in amino acids: CSVDTTGSSGANVLTF. CDR3 sequence (DNA): TGCAGCGTGGACACGACAGGAAGCTCTGGGGCCAACGTCCTGACTTTC.

The chain employs TRBV6-5 and TRBJ1-3; a possible D gene is TRBD1 (5 bases). Trimming removed 6 bases at V and 9 bases at J, with 21 bases between. CDR3 length: 15 amino acids. The germline V gene encodes CDR1 MNHEY and CDR2 SVGAGI. CDR3 region: CASSSPRTIKSTIYF. The DNA of the CDR3 is TGTGCCAGCAGCTCACCCAGGACAATAAAATCCACCATATATTTT.

The V and J genes are TRBV4-3 and TRBJ1-1, with a weak D call TRBD1 (6 bases). V was shortened by 3 bases and J by 5 bases, with 10 bases between the two germline ends. The CDR3 is made up of 13 amino acids. The germline V gene encodes CDR1 LGHNA and CDR2 YSLEER. The CDR3 here is CASSQGRGTEAFF. In nucleotides, the CDR3 is TGCGCCAGCAGCCAGGGAAGGGGGACTGAAGCTTTCTTT.

CDR3 bases: TGTGCCAGCAGCCAAATTAGACCGGGACAGGGCGGATTATTACCCTACGAGCAGTACTTC. This gives the protein CASSQIRPGQGGLLPYEQYF. The rearrangement links TRBV4-2 to TRBJ2-7; 9 nucleotides align to TRBD1. Looked up from germline, CDR1 is LGHNA and CDR2 is YNFKEQ. This CDR3 spans 20 amino acids. V was clipped by 2 bases and J by 2 bases; unmatched bases: 19.

This rearrangement joins TRBV9 to TRBJ2-2; 7 bases line up with TRBD1. Germline lookup yields CDR1 SGDLS and CDR2 YYNGEE. This CDR3 has 15 amino acids. Trimming at V came to 0 bases and at J to 5 bases, leaving 4 bases not matched to a gene. Here the CDR3 DNA reads TGTGCCAGCAGCGTAGCAGACAGGGTGACCGGGGAGCTGTTTTTT. It yields the protein CASSVADRVTGELFF. Combining the CDR3 with reference TRBV9 and TRBJ2-2 gives the whole variable domain DSGVTQTPKHLITATGQRVTLRCSPRSGDLSVYWYQQSLDQGLQFLIQYYNGEERAKGNILERFSAQQFPDLHSELNLSSLELGDSALYFCASSVADRVTGELFFGEGSRLTVL.